The 29 T cell receptor beta chains below all came from one sample that was sequenced in a study of T cells in narcolepsy. TCRdb keeps only in-frame clones here, not all; method: immunoSEQ multiplex PCR. The profile shows around 30,000 clones, under 85% of them singletons. The specimen was CD45RA- memory CD4+ T cells from PBMCs. The source of these receptors is a human donor with narcolepsy.

The chain combines TRBV5-6 with TRBJ2-7; D is unresolved. TRBJ2-5 matches the DNA end more closely, so the J call is doubtful. The CDR3 runs to 14 residues. In germline, CDR1 is SGHDT, CDR2 YYEEEE. The CDR3 DNA reads TGTGCCAGCAGCCCCCTAGAGCTGCTTGAGACCCAGTACTTC. Amino acid sequence: CASSPLELLETQYF.

The V gene is TRBV6-5, the J gene TRBJ2-2; 7 bases align to TRBD1. The CDR3 consists of 15 residues. Germline CDR1 and CDR2: MNHEY and SVGAGI. V gave up 10 bases and J gave up 3 bases; unmatched junction bases: 11. CDR3 DNA: TGTGCCACCCTGACAGGGAAAGTGGACACCGGGGAGCTGTTTTTT. Translated: CATLTGKVDTGELFF.

The chain uses TRBV14 and TRBJ2-7, with D possibly matching TRBD1 (5 bases). Germline values: CDR1 SGHDN, CDR2 FVKESK. V shed 2 bases and J shed 0 bases, with 17 bases lying between them. This CDR3 has 17 amino acids. CDR3 coding DNA: TGTGCCAGCAGCCAAAAATTCAGGGCCCCGGGCTCCTACGAGCAGTACTTC. Translation: CASSQKFRAPGSYEQYF.

The chain carries TRBV19 and TRBJ2-4, with D perhaps TRBD2 (6 bases). V lost 1 base and J lost 3, with 16 bases in between. This CDR3 is 17 amino acids long. CDR1 LNHDA and CDR2 SQIVND come from the germline V gene (reference sequence). In nucleotides, the CDR3 is TGTGCCAGTAGTATAGGAGAGACCGCGCGGGGCAAAAACATTCAGTACTTC. It codes for CASSIGETARGKNIQYF.

This clone has only a few counts. The J gene is TRBJ2-1, the V gene TRBV2, with TRBD2 matching over 9 bases. V shed 6 bases, J shed 12 bases, and the junction held 6 bases outside the gene matches. The germline gives CDR1 SNHLY, CDR2 FYNNEI. This CDR3 has 12 amino acids. CDR3 in DNA: TGTGCCAGCAGGGGTAGCGGGGGAGGGCAGTTCTTC. Amino acid sequence: CASRGSGGGQFF.

As to this clone: The junction departs from germline at one end; a sequencing error may be responsible. The chain carries TRBV5-1 and TRBJ2-2, with 11 bases aligning to TRBD1. Germline V lookup: CDR1 SGHRS, CDR2 YFSETQ. This CDR3 is built from 16 residues. The DNA of the CDR3 is TGCGCCAGCAGCCCAGGACAGGGGGCGAACGCCGGGGAGCTGTTTTTT. Translation gives CASSPGQGANAGELFF.

CDR3 region: CASSYLNSPLHF. The CDR3 DNA reads as TGTGCCAGCAGTTACCTAAATTCACCCCTCCACTTT. This chain uses TRBV6-6 with TRBJ1-6; D call uncertain. Between the trimmed V and J ends, which lost 2 bases and 7 bases, there was a span of 3 bases. In germline, CDR1 is MNHNY, CDR2 SVGAGI (reference sequence). The CDR3 is 12 residues long.

The J gene is TRBJ1-3, the V gene TRBV5-1; D not resolved. Germline V CDR1 and CDR2: SGHRS, YFSETQ. Trimming stripped 0 bases from V and 1 base from J, with 8 bases between. CDR3 length equals 15 residues. The CDR3 is CASSLESRSGNTIYF. The CDR3 bases are TGCGCCAGCAGCTTGGAATCCCGATCTGGAAACACCATATATTTT.

V and J are TRBV13 and TRBJ1-1; the match to TRBD1 covers 7 bases. Trimming at V came to 5 bases and at J to 8 bases, leaving 8 bases not matched to a gene. The germline gives CDR1 PRHDT, CDR2 FYEKMQ (reference sequence). The CDR3 is 13 amino acids. CDR3 nucleotides: TGTGCCAGCAGCCGGATCCGGGACAGAGAAGCTTTCTTT. Its protein is CASSRIRDREAFF. Together with reference TRBV13 and TRBJ1-1, the CDR3 gives the full variable domain: AAGVIQSPRHLIKEKRETATLKCYPIPRHDTVYWYQQGPGQDPQFLISFYEKMQSDKGSIPDRFSAQQFSDYHSELNMSSLELGDSALYFCASSRIRDREAFFGQGTRLTVV.

This rearrangement joins TRBV6-5 to TRBJ1-2, with a tentative D call TRBD1 (5 bases). V lost 3 bases, J lost 2 bases, and 13 bases lay in between. This CDR3 comprises 15 residues. Germline CDR1 and CDR2: MNHEY and SVGAGI. CDR3 in DNA: TGTGCCAGCAGTTATACGGGACGGTCGAACTATGGCTACACCTTC. Encoded protein: CASSYTGRSNYGYTF.

The chain recombines TRBV7-3 with TRBJ2-1; 7 bases fit TRBD2. The CDR3 is made up of 14 amino acids. V lost 6 bases to trimming and J lost 7 bases; unmatched junction nucleotides: 9. Germline values: CDR1 SGHTA, CDR2 FQGTGA. Here the CDR3 reads CASRIPGLQNEQFF. Here the CDR3 DNA reads TGTGCCAGCAGGATACCGGGACTACAAAATGAGCAGTTCTTC.

The V call is TRBV5-1, the J call TRBJ2-6; 8 bases are a match to TRBD1. The CDR3 spans 17 residues. J was trimmed by 0 bases and V by 3 bases; bases with no gene match: 5. Germline CDR1 is SGHRS and CDR2 is YFSETQ. CDR3 DNA: TGCGCCAGCAGCTGGACAGGGATATCCTCTGGGGCCAACGTCCTGACTTTC. Amino acid sequence: CASSWTGISSGANVLTF.

The rearrangement joins TRBV28 to TRBJ1-2; TRBD1 might be the D (6 bases). V shed 0 bases and J shed 4 bases, with 15 bases lying between them. Germline V gene data show CDR1 as MDHEN and CDR2 as SYDVKM. The CDR3 loop spans 16 amino acids. In DNA form, the CDR3 reads TGTGCCAGCAGTTTATGGCCCGCCAGGGGCGGCTATGGCTACACCTTC. This gives the protein CASSLWPARGGYGYTF.

The CDR3 sequence: CASSIGRGELNTEAFF. In nucleotides, the CDR3 is TGTGCCAGTAGTATTGGCAGGGGAGAGCTAAACACTGAAGCTTTCTTT. The chain combines TRBV19 with TRBJ1-1, with D maybe TRBD1 (6 bases). Looked up from germline, CDR1 is LNHDA and CDR2 is SQIVND (reference sequence). The V end lost 3 bases, the J end lost 2 bases, and 16 bases lay between the germline ends. The CDR3 spans 16 residues. Variable domain in full (rest from reference TRBV19 and TRBJ1-1): DGGITQSPKYLFRKEGQNVTLSCEQNLNHDAMYWYRQDPGQGLRLIYYSQIVNDFQKGDIAEGYSVSREKKESFPLTVTSAQKNPTAFYLCASSIGRGELNTEAFFGQGTRLTVV.

The chain couples TRBV14 to TRBJ1-1; 7 bases agree with TRBD1. V shed 5 bases, J shed 6 bases, and the junction held 12 bases outside the gene matches. The CDR3 contains 15 residues. CDR1 SGHDN and CDR2 FVKESK come from the germline V gene. CDR3 amino acids: CASSGRDSFFAEAFF. CDR3 nucleotides: TGTGCCAGCAGCGGGCGGGACAGCTTTTTCGCTGAAGCTTTCTTT.

The V gene is TRBV19, the J gene TRBJ2-1; 12 nucleotides align to TRBD2. The germline gives CDR1 LNHDA, CDR2 SQIVND (reference sequence). The CDR3 is made up of 17 amino acids. V lost 5 bases and J lost 1; bases outside the gene matches: 6. CDR3 bases: TGTGCCAGTAGTCCAGGGACTAGCGGGCAGTCCTACAATGAGCAGTTCTTC. Its protein is CASSPGTSGQSYNEQFF.

This chain connects TRBV4-3 to TRBJ2-2, with D possibly being TRBD1 or TRBD2 (6 bases each). The V gene's germline CDR1 is LGHNA and CDR2 YSLEER. Trimming took 0 bases from V and 0 from J, leaving 14 bases between them. CDR3 length: 18 amino acids. In DNA form, the CDR3 reads TGCGCCAGCAGCCAAGATTGGCCGGGGGCCCCGAACACCGGGGAGCTGTTTTTT. This codes for CASSQDWPGAPNTGELFF.

This chain connects TRBV7-3 to TRBJ2-3, with D unresolved. The germline V gene encodes CDR1 SGHTA and CDR2 FQGTGA. This CDR3 spans 15 amino acids. V was pared by 5 bases and J by 0 bases, with 12 bases between. CDR3: CASSTEVGSTDTQYF. CDR3 bases: TGTGCCAGCAGCACCGAGGTGGGGAGCACAGATACGCAGTATTTT.

The J gene is TRBJ2-3, the V gene TRBV29-1, with TRBD2 matching over 11 bases. The V segment lost 6 bases and the J segment 0 bases; nucleotides outside the gene matches: 5. Germline values: CDR1 SQVTM, CDR2 ANQGSEA. The CDR3 runs to 15 residues. The CDR3 DNA reads as TGCAGCGTCACACTAGCGGGGGCTAGCACAGATACGCAGTATTTT. Its translation: CSVTLAGASTDTQYF.

This clone showed up just once. The chain joins TRBV18 to TRBJ2-3; D gene uncertain. Trimming stripped 2 bases from V and 0 bases from J, with 9 bases between. This CDR3 is 15 amino acids long. Germline CDR1 reads KGHSH; CDR2 reads LQKENI. The DNA for the CDR3 is TGTGCCAGCTCACCAGCGGTTTCTAGCACAGATACGCAGTATTTT. Protein product: CASSPAVSSTDTQYF. The complete variable domain, with remaining parts taken from reference TRBV18 and TRBJ2-3, reads NAGVMQNPRHLVRRRGQEARLRCSPMKGHSHVYWYRQLPEEGLKFMVYLQKENIIDESGMPKERFSAEFPKEGPSILRIQQVVRGDSAAYFCASSPAVSSTDTQYFGPGTRLTVL.

This clone was seen once. The rearrangement joins TRBV6-1 to TRBJ2-2; a possible D gene is TRBD1 (7 bases). This CDR3 comprises 14 residues. V was shortened by 5 bases and J by 3 bases, with 10 bases between the two germline ends. CDR1 is MNHNS, CDR2 SASEGT, per germline. CDR3 loop: CASSQGEDTGELFF. The CDR3 DNA reads as TGTGCCAGCAGTCAGGGGGAGGACACCGGGGAGCTGTTTTTT.

This clone was seen just once. The chain is built from TRBV2 and TRBJ1-5; D is unresolved. Deletions cut 6 bases from V and 10 bases from J, with 19 bases between. The CDR3 has 14 amino acids. CDR1 and CDR2 from the germline V gene are SNHLY and FYNNEI. CDR3 DNA: TGTGCCAGCAGAGGAGACTCTGCAATCAGCCCCCAGCATTTT. Protein sequence: CASRGDSAISPQHF.

J is TRBJ1-2 and V is TRBV29-1; TRBD1 is a possible D gene (6 bases). V shed 3 bases and J shed 4 bases, with 12 bases lying between them. Germline V gene lookup returns CDR1 SQVTM and CDR2 ANQGSEA. The CDR3 is 13 amino acids. This chain's CDR3 is CSVEGAGTYGYTF. CDR3 bases: TGCAGCGTTGAGGGGGCAGGGACCTATGGCTACACCTTC.

This rearrangement joins TRBV7-9 to TRBJ2-1; D gene uncertain. This CDR3 contains 17 residues. From germline, CDR1 is SEHNR and CDR2 FQNEAQ (reference sequence). The germline V and J ends were trimmed by 1 base and 0 bases, with 13 bases remaining between them. Here the CDR3 DNA reads TGTGCCAGCAGCTTAGGCCGGACCCTAAGCTCCTACAATGAGCAGTTCTTC. Encoded protein: CASSLGRTLSSYNEQFF.

The chain is built from TRBV7-8 and TRBJ1-2; unclear D gene. V was cut by 6 bases and J by 6 bases, with 17 bases left in between. The CDR3 has 14 residues. Germline V gives CDR1 SGHVS, CDR2 FQNEAQ. This chain's CDR3 is CASRGASGSDGYTF. CDR3 nucleotide sequence: TGTGCCAGCAGAGGTGCCAGTGGATCCGATGGCTACACCTTC.

This sequence joins TRBV15 and TRBJ2-3; possibly TRBD1 for D (5 bases). The CDR3 length is 15 residues. CDR1 and CDR2 from the germline V gene are LNHNV and YYDKDF (reference sequence). V shed 1 base and J shed 9 bases, with 17 bases lying between them. CDR3 bases: TGTGCCACCAGCAGAGTACCTCGAGTACAGGAGACGCAGTATTTT. Protein: CATSRVPRVQETQYF.

This clone has a handful of counts. The chain joins TRBV4-1 to TRBJ1-1; D uncertain. V lost 4 bases and J 5 bases, leaving 14 bases between the germline ends. Germline lookup yields CDR1 MGHRA and CDR2 YSYEKL. The CDR3 has 14 residues. CDR3 bases: TGCGCCAGCAGCCGTTCTCCGGGTCAAACTGAAGCTTTCTTT. Translated, it gives CASSRSPGQTEAFF.

This clone was seen a few times. The CDR3 bases are TGTGCCAGCAGCTTAGAGGGGGAGCTGTTTTTT. Protein: CASSLEGELFF. This chain joins TRBV11-3 and TRBJ2-2; D uncertain. CDR1 SGHNT and CDR2 YENEEA come from the germline V gene. This CDR3 contains 11 residues. V shed 0 bases and J shed 8 bases, with 1 base lying between them.

This chain connects TRBV6-1 to TRBJ2-7, with TRBD1 matching 10 bases. CDR1 MNHNS and CDR2 SASEGT come from the germline V gene. Losses at the gene ends were 2 bases for V and 2 bases for J; bases not matched to a gene: 12. This CDR3 has 18 residues. The CDR3 sequence: CASSEWGTGVHQPYEQYF. CDR3 DNA: TGTGCCAGCAGTGAATGGGGGACAGGGGTTCATCAGCCCTACGAGCAGTACTTC.